This T cell receptor (beta chain) is drawn from a study of T cell changes during pregnancy in multiple sclerosis. Germline CDR1 is MNHEY and CDR2 is SVGAGI. This CDR3 has 15 amino acids. The V segment lost 2 bases and the J segment 7 bases; nucleotides outside the gene matches: 3. TCRdb keeps only in-frame clones here, not all; method: immunoSEQ multiplex PCR. This sample has 55,000 to 65,000 clones; roughly 92% occur once, and the top ten carry approximately 1.5%. This rearrangement joins TRBV6-5 to TRBJ2-1; 12 bases match TRBD2. This clonotype originated in a female donor with multiple sclerosis, enrolled in a pregnancy study. The specimen was peripheral blood, collected in the second trimester of pregnancy. CDR3 sequence reads: CASSYGTSGRNEQFF. The CDR3 nucleotides are TGTGCCAGCAGTTACGGGACTAGCGGGCGTAATGAGCAGTTCTTC.